This is a list of T cell receptor beta chains from one sample in a study of T cells after yellow fever vaccination. TCRdb passed the 5' RACE reads through MiXCR, listing each CDR3 protein once. The top ten clones hold 18% of a sample with 360,000 or so distinct CDR3 sequences, 11% of them seen once. Sequences were derived from PBMCs, sampled on the day of the first yellow fever vaccination. Every receptor here comes from a man in his late teens or twenties who received the YFV17D yellow fever vaccine. CDR3s leave out the opening cysteine and the closing phenylalanine or tryptophan. A D gene is named only where the DNA matches it firmly.

j_call	d_call	v_call	cdr3_aa
TRBJ1-5	-	TRBV4-1	ASSQDRSGMSNQPQH
TRBJ1-4	-	TRBV6-5	ASSYSSGGEKLF
TRBJ1-5	TRBD1	TRBV6-5	ASNQGGQPQH
TRBJ1-2	-	TRBV12-3/TRBV12-4	ASGQRPGYAGYT
TRBJ2-1	-	TRBV20-1	SALSDPNYNEQF
TRBJ1-1	-	TRBV12-3/TRBV12-4	ASSFGGAPEAF
TRBJ2-7	TRBD1	TRBV6-6	ASSAGQDYEQY
TRBJ2-4	-	TRBV11-2	ASSFTLAKNIQY
TRBJ1-3	TRBD1	TRBV6-5	ASSYGTGWPGNTIY
TRBJ2-5	-	TRBV7-9	ASSQGYRSSQETQY
TRBJ1-4	-	TRBV25-1	ASSRETNEKLF
TRBJ1-1	TRBD1	TRBV7-3	ASSAGQGISEAF
TRBJ1-1	-	TRBV19	ASRHGRRATEAF
TRBJ2-1	TRBD2	TRBV9	ASSVGLQRGGSNEQF
TRBJ2-3	TRBD2	TRBV11-2	ASSLRYQRLASTDTQY
TRBJ2-5	TRBD1	TRBV20-1	SAKEDRREETQY
TRBJ1-1	-	TRBV29-1	SVEPAAAF
TRBJ2-7	-	TRBV4-2	ASSQESGGPEQY
TRBJ2-1	TRBD2	TRBV7-9	ASSLALRSGGNEQF
TRBJ2-1	TRBD2	TRBV6-5	ASSYPAGVGNEQF
TRBJ1-1	-	TRBV4-3	ASSPWRGQTEAF